The entry below describes one TCR beta chain. Antigen specificity is unknown. V lost 0 bases and J 5 bases, leaving 11 bases between the germline ends. This CDR3 contains 14 residues. Germline V gene lookup returns CDR1 DFQATT and CDR2 SNEGSKA (reference sequence). The record originates from a study of human T cells and chemical hapten exposure. Study-level background: 2% DPC applied to a roughly 2 cm by roughly 2 cm arm area sensitized donors. Weekly administration of diphenylcyclopropenone to the scalp of patients continued throughout the approximately 24-week study.

Study processing details: 95,638 TCRs per sample was the median, with a range of about 20,000 to 690,600. TCRdb analysed the RACE reads with MiXCR anew, one entry per CDR3 protein. TCRdb's processing, not the authors', yielded these V and J calls. The sample holds 210,000 or so distinct CDR3 sequences, around 25% seen once. Broader study findings: Unchanged with DPC sensitization were TCRs above 1 in 1000 frequency.

Time point specified: patch test 3, about 24 weeks after DPC sensitization. The treatment denotes: therapeutic diphenylcyclopropenone sensitization with weekly scalp DPC. The rearrangement uses TRBV20-1 and TRBJ2-4; D is ambiguous. This sequence originates from a middle-aged woman with alopecia areata. Some clones in this sample may be carry-over from other donors' samples. Specimen: whole blood, collected in connection with sensitization to the hapten diphenylcyclopropenone (DPC). The CDR3 loop is CSARDLRMENIQYF. As DNA, the CDR3 is TGCAGTGCTAGAGATCTAAGGATGGAAAACATTCAGTACTTC.